Listed here are 28 T cell receptor beta chains from one sample, sequenced in a study of T-cell reconstitution after alpha-beta-depleted transplantation in children. TCRbeta library construction was performed incorporating unique molecular identifiers. One entry per CDR3 protein results from TCRdb running MiXCR on the PCR reads. The data contain about 540,000 distinct CDR3 sequences, 18% of them singletons. The source was PBMCs from the stem cell graft donor, collected from the stem cell graft. The source of these receptors is a human donor who donated a stem cell graft to a child with acute lymphoblastic leukemia.

The J gene is TRBJ2-1, the V gene TRBV20-1, with D maybe TRBD1 (5 bases). This CDR3 region has 12 residues. Germline V gene data show CDR1 as DFQATT and CDR2 as SNEGSKA (reference sequence). Trimming left V 0 bases short and J 7 bases short, with 7 bases between. The CDR3 DNA reads as TGCAGTGCTAGAGAGGGGCAGAATGAGCAGTTCTTC. Amino acids: CSAREGQNEQFF.

This clonotype was counted a few times. The chain recombines TRBV6-5 with TRBJ2-1; D not certain. Trimming stripped 3 bases from V and 0 bases from J, with 9 bases between. This CDR3 region has 15 residues. Looked up from germline, CDR1 is MNHEY and CDR2 is SVGAGI. CDR3 sequence: CASSYLQSSYNEQFF. In nucleotides, the CDR3 is TGTGCCAGCAGTTATCTCCAAAGCTCCTACAATGAGCAGTTCTTC.

V gene TRBV6-2 or TRBV6-3 combines with J gene TRBJ1-1, with D unresolved. Trimming shortened V by 3 bases and J by 5 bases, and 19 bases separated the two germline ends. CDR3 length equals 16 residues. The germline V gene has CDR1 MNHEY and CDR2 SVGEGT. The CDR3 DNA reads TGTGCCAGCAGTTATGCGACCGAGACTCGTGGAACTGAAGCTTTCTTT. Translating gives CASSYATETRGTEAFF.

This clonotype has only a few counts. The V gene is TRBV19, the J gene TRBJ1-5, with D unresolved. The CDR3 is 13 residues long. V was pared by 5 bases and J by 2 bases, with 7 bases between. Germline CDR1 LNHDA, CDR2 SQIVND (reference sequence). Here the CDR3 DNA reads TGTGCCAGTAGTTTATACGGCAATCAGCCCCAGCATTTT. It codes for CASSLYGNQPQHF.

The rearrangement uses TRBV6-2 or TRBV6-3 and TRBJ2-4; no firm D call. This CDR3 region has 12 residues. CDR1 and CDR2 from the germline V gene are MNHEY and SVGEGT. V was pared by 3 bases and J by 7 bases, with 7 bases between. CDR3 sequence: CASSYLQNIQYF. The CDR3 DNA is TGTGCCAGCAGTTATCTCCAGAACATTCAGTACTTC.

The chain couples TRBV5-1 to TRBJ2-7, with D perhaps TRBD2 (5 bases). V lost 0 bases to trimming and J lost 3 bases, with 13 bases between them. The CDR3 has 15 residues. Germline values: CDR1 SGHRS, CDR2 YFSETQ. CDR3 in amino acids: CASSLAEAARYEQYF. CDR3 coding DNA: TGCGCCAGCAGCTTGGCCGAAGCGGCCCGCTACGAGCAGTACTTC.

The chain combines TRBV15 with TRBJ2-5; 8 positions match TRBD2. The trim removed 8 bases at V and 5 bases at J, leaving 13 bases unmatched. The CDR3 runs to 15 residues. Germline lookup yields CDR1 LNHNV and CDR2 YYDKDF (reference sequence). The CDR3 coding sequence is TGTGCCACCCCGAGCGGGGGACATGAGATGGAGACCCAGTACTTC. It is translated as CATPSGGHEMETQYF.

This clonotype was seen only a few times. J is TRBJ2-1 and V is TRBV7-9, with D possibly being TRBD1 (5 bases). The CDR3 has 14 residues. V gave up 5 bases and J gave up 6 bases, with 14 bases separating them. Germline CDR1 is SEHNR and CDR2 is FQNEAQ (reference sequence). The CDR3 coding sequence is TGTGCCAGCAGCCCGGTCTGGGGCCGCAATGAGCAGTTCTTC. It codes for CASSPVWGRNEQFF.

This clonotype occurred a few times. The chain carries TRBV6-5 and TRBJ2-1; TRBD2 matches 8 bases. Germline assignment: CDR1 MNHEY and CDR2 SVGAGI. Losses at the gene ends were 2 bases for V and 10 bases for J; bases not matched to a gene: 4. This CDR3 is 13 amino acids long. The CDR3: CASSYGTGGEQFF. For the CDR3, the DNA is TGTGCCAGCAGTTACGGAACGGGAGGGGAGCAGTTCTTC.

V and J are TRBV20-1 and TRBJ2-1; D could derive from TRBD1 or TRBD2 (6 bases each). Trimming removed 3 bases from V and 2 bases from J, with 20 bases in between. The CDR3 runs 17 residues. The V gene's germline CDR1 is DFQATT and CDR2 SNEGSKA (reference sequence). CDR3 sequence: CSARPAGRGRTYNEQFF. CDR3 in DNA: TGCAGTGCTAGGCCCGCTGGAAGGGGGAGGACCTACAATGAGCAGTTCTTC.

This clonotype was counted between two and nine times. The chain employs TRBV5-1 and TRBJ1-2, with 10 bases identical to TRBD1. The CDR3 spans 17 residues. Germline loops: CDR1 SGHRS, CDR2 YFSETQ. Trimming at V came to 1 base and at J to 5 bases, leaving 11 bases not matched to a gene. The CDR3 coding sequence is TGCGCCAGCAGCTTGCAAACCGGACAGGGGGAGGGGTATGGCTACACCTTC. This translates into CASSLQTGQGEGYGYTF.

This clonotype was seen ten or more times. The V and J genes are TRBV5-1 and TRBJ2-1; D might be TRBD1 (5 bases). The germline CDR1 and CDR2 sequences are SGHRS and YFSETQ. V lost 2 bases to trimming and J lost 9 bases, with 6 bases between them. CDR3 length: 11 amino acids. In nucleotides, the CDR3 is TGCGCCAGCAGCTTTCAGGGTGAGCAGTTCTTC. Amino acid sequence: CASSFQGEQFF.

This chain joins TRBV7-2 and TRBJ2-7; perhaps TRBD2 as D (5 bases). V lost 3 bases to trimming and J lost 3 bases, with 12 bases between them. Looked up from germline, CDR1 is SGHTA and CDR2 is FQGNSA. This CDR3 is 14 amino acids long. The CDR3, as DNA: TGTGCCAGCAGCTTGAGGTCAGCGGACTACGAGCAGTACTTC. Translating gives CASSLRSADYEQYF.

V usage is TRBV7-2 and J usage is TRBJ2-5, with D possibly being TRBD1 or TRBD2 (5 bases each). Germline V CDR1 and CDR2: SGHTA, FQGNSA. This CDR3 has 14 residues. V was pared by 1 base and J by 6 bases, with 12 bases between. The CDR3 is CASSLGGAAQTQYF. DNA of the CDR3: TGTGCCAGCAGCTTAGGAGGGGCCGCACAGACCCAGTACTTC.

The chain carries TRBV7-6 and TRBJ1-6; D call uncertain. Trimming took 1 base from V and 14 from J, leaving 12 bases between them. The CDR3 contains 13 residues. Per the germline V gene, CDR1 is SGHVS and CDR2 is FNYEAQ. The CDR3 nucleotides read TGTGCCAGCAGCTTAGGGGCAGAGGGTACCCTCCACTTT. It is translated as CASSLGAEGTLHF. The variable domain in full, with the rest retrieved from reference TRBV7-6 and TRBJ1-6, is GAGVSQSPRYKVTKRGQDVALRCDPISGHVSLYWYRQALGQGPEFLTYFNYEAQQDKSGLPNDRFSAERPEGSISTLTIQRTEQRDSAMYRCASSLGAEGTLHFGNGTRLTVT.

The chain carries TRBV5-1 and TRBJ2-1; 12 bases fit TRBD2. Germline trimming cut 3 bases from V and 6 bases from J; bases unmatched to any gene: 10. Germline loops: CDR1 SGHRS, CDR2 YFSETQ. The CDR3 has 17 residues. CDR3 protein: CASSSGLAGSLINEQFF. Written as DNA, the CDR3 is TGCGCCAGCAGCTCGGGACTAGCGGGTTCTTTAATCAATGAGCAGTTCTTC.

The chain is built from TRBV27 and TRBJ2-5; tentatively, D is TRBD2 (5 bases). With 5 bases removed from V and 4 bases from J, the gap between germline ends came to 14 bases. This CDR3 has 14 residues. CDR1 is MNHEY, CDR2 SMNVEV, per germline (reference sequence). The CDR3 nucleotides are TGTGCCAGCAGTAATAGGGAGCGATTAGAGACCCAGTACTTC. Translated: CASSNRERLETQYF.

This clonotype was detected many times. J is TRBJ1-1 and V is TRBV4-1; 8 positions agree with TRBD1. Trimming at V came to 1 base and at J to 5 bases, leaving 3 bases not matched to a gene. Looked up from germline, CDR1 is MGHRA and CDR2 is YSYEKL. The CDR3 extends over 14 amino acids. The CDR3 DNA follows: TGCGCCAGCAGCCAAGTACAGGGGGGAACTGAAGCTTTCTTT. Translating it yields CASSQVQGGTEAFF.

This chain connects TRBV30 to TRBJ2-2; D is undetermined. The V gene's germline CDR1 is GTSNPN and CDR2 SVGIG (reference sequence). Trimming left V 0 bases short and J 7 bases short, with 6 bases between. The CDR3 is 12 amino acids. CDR3 sequence reads: CAWSVVHGELFF. CDR3 coding DNA: TGTGCCTGGAGTGTCGTCCACGGGGAGCTGTTTTTT.

The chain combines TRBV20-1 with TRBJ1-2; D possibly corresponds to TRBD1 (5 bases). V was cut by 1 base and J by 4 bases, with 25 bases left in between. The CDR3 is 18 residues long. The V gene's germline CDR1 is DFQATT and CDR2 SNEGSKA (reference sequence). The CDR3 sequence: CSARALPLRGALGYGYTF. CDR3 DNA: TGCAGTGCTAGAGCCCTCCCCCTCAGAGGGGCCCTGGGCTATGGCTACACCTTC.

The sample holds a few counts of this clonotype. This sequence joins TRBV12-3 or TRBV12-4 and TRBJ1-5; no definite D call. This CDR3 comprises 14 residues. V lost 10 bases to trimming and J lost 4 bases, with 17 bases between them. CDR3 protein: CATHSGSGNQPQHF. DNA for the CDR3: TGTGCCACCCATTCGGGGAGTGGAAATCAGCCCCAGCATTTT.

This clonotype was seen a few times. V and J are TRBV19 and TRBJ1-6; D uncertain. V was trimmed by 4 bases and J by 1 base, leaving 8 bases between them. The length of the CDR3 is 15 residues. The germline CDR1 and CDR2 sequences are LNHDA and SQIVND (reference sequence). The CDR3 DNA reads TGTGCCAGTAGTACTGAGGGATCCTATAATTCACCCCTCCACTTT. Protein sequence: CASSTEGSYNSPLHF.

This clonotype was observed a handful of times. This chain links TRBV27 with TRBJ1-2; 9 bases agree with TRBD1. Losses at the gene ends were 5 bases for V and 6 bases for J; bases not matched to a gene: 7. The CDR3 covers 14 residues. Germline values: CDR1 MNHEY, CDR2 SMNVEV (reference sequence). The CDR3 sequence: CASSLDRGINGYTF. The CDR3 coding sequence is TGTGCCAGCAGTCTGGACAGGGGTATCAATGGCTACACCTTC.

This chain connects TRBV7-9 to TRBJ2-5, with D possibly being TRBD2 (5 bases). This CDR3 contains 15 residues. Germline CDR1 and CDR2: SEHNR and FQNEAQ (reference sequence). V dropped 0 bases and J dropped 4 bases, with 12 bases sitting between them. CDR3 sequence: CASSLAGARVETQYF. DNA of the CDR3: TGTGCCAGCAGCTTAGCGGGAGCTCGGGTAGAGACCCAGTACTTC.

This chain links TRBV5-1 with TRBJ1-5; D not resolved. Looked up from germline, CDR1 is SGHRS and CDR2 is YFSETQ. This CDR3 comprises 13 residues. Trimming shortened V by 3 bases and J by 9 bases, and 13 bases separated the two germline ends. CDR3 coding DNA: TGCGCCAGCAGCTCGACCGAACAAGGGCCCCAGCATTTT. This gives the protein CASSSTEQGPQHF.

This chain joins TRBV5-1 and TRBJ2-3, with 9 bases matching TRBD2. Germline V CDR1 and CDR2: SGHRS, YFSETQ. The CDR3 is 17 residues long. Trimming removed 0 bases from V and 2 bases from J; junction bases left unmatched: 7. The CDR3 region is CASSLGLAGEPTDTQYF. CDR3 sequence (DNA): TGCGCCAGCAGCTTGGGGTTAGCGGGAGAGCCCACAGATACGCAGTATTTT.

The J gene is TRBJ1-1, the V gene TRBV7-8; 7 bases map to TRBD1. This CDR3 is 13 amino acids long. Germline V gene lookup returns CDR1 SGHVS and CDR2 FQNEAQ. The V and J ends lost 4 bases and 2 bases, in that order; junction bases with no gene match: 1. CDR3 in amino acids: CASSWDSNTEAFF. The CDR3, as DNA: TGTGCCAGCAGCTGGGACAGCAACACTGAAGCTTTCTTT. Variable domain in full (rest from reference TRBV7-8 and TRBJ1-1): GAGVSQSPRYKVAKRGQDVALRCDPISGHVSLFWYQQALGQGPEFLTYFQNEAQLDKSGLPSDRFFAERPEGSVSTLKIQRTQQEDSAVYLCASSWDSNTEAFFGQGTRLTVV.

This clonotype was recorded once. The rearrangement joins TRBV5-1 to TRBJ1-2; a possible D gene is TRBD1 (6 bases). The germline V gene has CDR1 SGHRS and CDR2 YFSETQ. The CDR3 consists of 14 residues. V lost 1 base and J lost 6, with 13 bases in between. CDR3 sequence: CASSLSGASDGYTF. The CDR3 bases are TGCGCCAGCAGCTTGTCAGGGGCCTCGGATGGCTACACCTTC. Full variable domain (outside the CDR3, taken from reference TRBV5-1 and TRBJ1-2): KAGVTQTPRYLIKTRGQQVTLSCSPISGHRSVSWYQQTPGQGLQFLFEYFSETQRNKGNFPGRFSGRQFSNSRSEMNVSTLELGDSALYLCASSLSGASDGYTFGSGTRLTVV.